One and the same sample provided the 20 T cell receptor beta chains below, sequenced in a study of identical twins. TCRdb processed the 5' RACE reads anew with MiXCR; each CDR3 protein has one entry. The data hold hundreds of thousands of distinct CDR3 sequences, with over 9% observed a single time. These same data were also listed under a study on yellow fever vaccine responses in identical twins.

The sequenced material came from PBMCs. The source of these receptors is a woman between 18 and 29 years old in good health.

This clonotype was seen only a few times. The genes are TRBV2 and TRBJ1-6; D remains ambiguous. CDR1 is SNHLY and CDR2 is FYNNEI in the germline V gene. Trimming took off 6 bases at V and 7 bases at J, with 16 bases between the two ends. This CDR3 is 15 amino acids long. CDR3 region: CASRVDGPVNSPLHF. The CDR3 DNA sequence: TGTGCCAGCAGGGTGGACGGCCCTGTGAATTCACCCCTCCACTTT.

This chain joins TRBV15 and TRBJ2-5; tentative D call: TRBD2 (5 bases). Trimming stripped 5 bases from V and 1 base from J, with 11 bases between. The V gene's germline CDR1 is LNHNV and CDR2 YYDKDF (reference sequence). The CDR3 spans 14 residues. The CDR3 sequence is CATSVPGSQETQYF. The DNA of the CDR3 is TGTGCCACCAGCGTTCCGGGATCCCAAGAGACCCAGTACTTC.

This clonotype was detected a few times. The rearrangement links TRBV25-1 to TRBJ2-5; no clear D gene. V was trimmed by 2 bases and J by 5 bases, leaving 21 bases between them. Germline CDR1 MGHDK, CDR2 SYGVNS. The CDR3 sequence is 17 residues long. CDR3 DNA: TGTGCCAGCAGTGAAGGTTGGGTCAGGTTGACGGCGGAGACCCAGTACTTC. As protein: CASSEGWVRLTAETQYF.

The chain joins TRBV20-1 to TRBJ2-7; the match to TRBD2 covers 12 bases. The germline gives CDR1 DFQATT, CDR2 SNEGSKA (reference sequence). The CDR3 runs to 14 residues. Trimming cost V 1 base and J 5 bases; bases outside gene matches: 3. CDR3 residues: CSARASGRADEQYF. In DNA, the CDR3 is TGCAGTGCTAGAGCTAGCGGGAGGGCCGACGAGCAGTACTTC.

This clonotype was recorded a few times. This rearrangement joins TRBV20-1 to TRBJ1-2; TRBD1 matches at 9 bases. The CDR3 runs 13 residues. CDR1 DFQATT and CDR2 SNEGSKA come from the germline V gene (reference sequence). J was trimmed by 4 bases and V by 5 bases; bases with no gene match: 5. The CDR3 bases are TGCAGTGCTGGGGACAGGGACTCCTATGGCTACACCTTC. It translates to CSAGDRDSYGYTF.

This clonotype was seen more than once but under ten times. V gene TRBV7-3 combines with J gene TRBJ2-1; 12 positions match TRBD2. The germline V gene encodes CDR1 SGHTA and CDR2 FQGTGA. The CDR3 runs 16 residues. V trimming: 4 bases; J trimming: 13 bases; junction bases outside the gene matches: 14. The CDR3 loop reads CASSSEGSSGRARQFF. The CDR3, as DNA: TGTGCCAGCAGCTCCGAAGGATCTAGCGGGAGGGCCCGACAGTTCTTC.

This clonotype has more than one count but fewer than ten. The chain couples TRBV12-5 to TRBJ2-3, with D possibly being TRBD2 (6 bases). V lost 0 bases, J lost 0 bases, and 10 bases lay in between. This CDR3 is built from 16 residues. CDR1 LGHNT and CDR2 FRNRAP come from the germline V gene. The DNA for the CDR3 is TGTGCTAGTGGTTTGGTATCGGGACTGAGCACAGATACGCAGTATTTT. As protein: CASGLVSGLSTDTQYF.

V and J are TRBV6-1 and TRBJ2-7, with D uncertain. V was clipped by 6 bases and J by 5 bases, with 8 bases between them. From germline, CDR1 is MNHNS and CDR2 SASEGT. The CDR3 has 11 residues. The CDR3: CASRQRDEQYV. Written as DNA, the CDR3 is TGTGCCAGCAGGCAGAGAGACGAGCAGTACGTC.

The rearrangement uses TRBV5-1 and TRBJ1-2; 7 bases are a match to TRBD1. J was trimmed by 10 bases and V by 7 bases; bases with no gene match: 16. The CDR3 length is 14 residues. CDR1 SGHRS and CDR2 YFSETQ come from the germline V gene. The CDR3 reads CASGLQGEDIFYTF. Written as DNA, the CDR3 is TGCGCCAGCGGCCTTCAGGGGGAGGACATCTTCTACACCTTC.

This clonotype was observed at least ten times. V gene TRBV9 combines with J gene TRBJ2-3; unclear D gene. V lost 5 bases to trimming and J lost 1 base, with 14 bases between them. The CDR3 contains 15 residues. CDR1 SGDLS and CDR2 YYNGEE come from the germline V gene. The CDR3 region is CASSGRLSGTDTQYF. For the CDR3, the DNA is TGTGCCAGCAGTGGACGGTTGAGTGGCACAGATACGCAGTATTTT.

This clonotype was seen only a few times. The chain is built from TRBV20-1 and TRBJ2-3; 10 bases match TRBD2. Trimming took 3 bases from V and 8 from J; bases not matched to a gene: 5. This CDR3 has 13 residues. Germline CDR1 is DFQATT and CDR2 is SNEGSKA (reference sequence). CDR3 bases: TGCAGTGCTAGTAGAGGACTAGCGGTTACGCAGTATTTT. Encoded protein: CSASRGLAVTQYF.

This clonotype turned up a few times. The V and J genes are TRBV20-1 and TRBJ1-5; 8 bases are shared with TRBD1. This CDR3 has 14 amino acids. The V and J ends lost 4 bases and 5 bases, in that order; junction bases with no gene match: 7. From germline, CDR1 is DFQATT and CDR2 SNEGSKA (reference sequence). The CDR3 here is CSATPLTGDQPQHF. CDR3 in DNA: TGCAGTGCTACCCCATTGACAGGGGATCAGCCCCAGCATTTT.

This clonotype was observed a handful of times. This chain links TRBV12-3 or TRBV12-4 with TRBJ1-1, with 7 bases identical to TRBD1. Trimming cost V 6 bases and J 5 bases; bases outside gene matches: 6. The CDR3 loop spans 13 amino acids. CDR3 region: CASRGGQPTEAFF. As DNA, the CDR3 is TGTGCCAGCAGGGGGGGACAGCCAACTGAAGCTTTCTTT.

This clonotype showed up many times. The chain uses TRBV20-1 and TRBJ1-1; the match to TRBD1 covers 8 bases. Per germline, CDR1 DFQATT and CDR2 SNEGSKA (reference sequence). The CDR3 has 13 amino acids. Unmatched junction bases numbered 5, after V lost 4 bases and J lost 4 bases. The CDR3 is CSAITGGATEAFF. CDR3 coding DNA: TGCAGTGCTATAACAGGGGGAGCCACTGAAGCTTTCTTT.

This clonotype turned up a few times. V usage is TRBV12-3 or TRBV12-4 and J usage is TRBJ2-7, with 8 bases lining up with TRBD2. V was clipped by 6 bases and J by 6 bases; unmatched bases: 7. CDR3 length: 13 residues. The DNA of the CDR3 is TGTGCCAGCAGCCCCATCGGGAGGGGCGAGCAGTACGTC. Translated: CASSPIGRGEQYV.

V gene TRBV2 combines with J gene TRBJ2-6, with a possible D match to TRBD1 (5 bases). The CDR3 runs to 15 residues. Germline V gene lookup returns CDR1 SNHLY and CDR2 FYNNEI. V was shortened by 6 bases and J by 0 bases, with 9 bases between the two germline ends. CDR3 sequence reads: CASSTGFSGANVLTF. CDR3 DNA: TGTGCCAGCAGCACAGGCTTCTCTGGGGCCAACGTCCTGACTTTC.

V is TRBV29-1 and J is TRBJ2-7, with 7 bases that match TRBD2. Germline V gives CDR1 SQVTM, CDR2 ANQGSEA. Trimming at V came to 4 bases and at J to 6 bases, leaving 12 bases not matched to a gene. The CDR3 has 14 residues. DNA of the CDR3: TGCAGCGTTGTTCGCGGGAGTGCGGTTGGCGAGCAGTACTTC. It yields the protein CSVVRGSAVGEQYF.

This clonotype has a handful of counts. This rearrangement joins TRBV7-2 to TRBJ2-7; D possibly corresponds to TRBD2 (7 bases). The V gene lost 1 base and the J gene lost 4 bases, with 20 bases spanning the gap. The CDR3 is 17 residues long. Germline-derived CDR1 and CDR2 are SGHTA and FQGNSA. The CDR3 DNA reads TGTGCCAGCAGCTTAGGTTGGTTCGCGGGGGCACTTTACGAGCAGTACGTC. It translates to CASSLGWFAGALYEQYV.

This clonotype was recorded many times. The chain recombines TRBV4-1 with TRBJ2-7, with 10 bases fitting TRBD2. J gave up 5 bases and V 2 bases, and 3 bases lay outside the gene matches. The CDR3 has 14 residues. CDR1 and CDR2 (germline): MGHRA, YSYEKL. As DNA, the CDR3 is TGCGCCAGCAGCCAACGCCTAGCGGGAGACGAGCAGTACTTC. This codes for CASSQRLAGDEQYF.

This clonotype was counted a few times. The V gene is TRBV6-1, the J gene TRBJ1-1; D is perhaps TRBD1 (6 bases). This CDR3 region has 13 residues. Germline CDR1 reads MNHNS; CDR2 reads SASEGT. The V end was cut by 7 bases, the J end by 1 base, with 10 bases between. CDR3 coding DNA: TGTGCCAGCAATCCGGGACAGAACACTGAAGCTTTCTTT. It specifies CASNPGQNTEAFF.